The present TCR beta chain was sequenced within a study of control samples from healthy donors and cancer patients (dated by TCRdb to the early 2020s). Library preparation used the immunoSEQ multiplex PCR assay. TCRdb re-hosts the immuneACCESS table, in-frame sequences only. Its copies lack some clones; in the studies checked, an unresolved V gene accounts for under half of them, and the cause for the rest is not known. Within this sample are roughly 55,000 clones, with 80% to 95% of them counted one time only. The ten largest clonotypes hold about 1.8% of the sample. Its CDR3 holds 15 amino acids, cysteine through phenylalanine. The CDR3 DNA has 45 bases and is translated from base 1. V and J are trimmed by 2 bases and 7 bases, and the gene matches miss 7 bases of the junction. CDR1 and CDR2 are read off the germline V gene (reference sequence) as MNHNY and SVGAGI. A word on this clone: The clone's antigen remains unknown. The record has no base qualities; no much larger clone is one base away.

The sequence joins TRBV6-6 to TRBJ2-1; 8 bases in the junction line up with TRBD2. The source is a man aged 40-49 years with colorectal cancer. Specimen: PBMCs. The CDR3 reads as follows: CASSYGRGGQNEQFF. The DNA sequence follows: TGTGCCAGCAGTTACGGCCGGGGGGGCCAGAATGAGCAGTTCTTC.